The sequence of this TCR beta chain was determined in a study of T cells after yellow fever vaccination. About the research overall: Low-cell-number fractions were prepared with SMART-Seq v4 Ultra Low Input.

In TCRdb, the 5' RACE reads were re-called with MiXCR into one record per CDR3 protein. The sample records some 390,000 distinct CDR3 sequences, over 15% being singletons. The TCR sequence derives from a man between 18 and 29 years old who received the YFV17D yellow fever vaccine. This material consisted of PBMCs, taken before the yellow fever booster vaccination.

In DNA form, the CDR3 reads TGTGCCAGCAAGACTAGCGGGGAAGCAGATACGCAGTATTTT. Amino acids: CASKTSGEADTQYF. The chain links TRBV6-2 or TRBV6-3 to TRBJ2-3, with 11 bases that match TRBD2. J gave up 4 bases and V 7 bases, and 4 bases lay outside the gene matches. The germline CDR1 and CDR2 sequences are MNHEY and SVGEGT. CDR3 length equals 14 residues.